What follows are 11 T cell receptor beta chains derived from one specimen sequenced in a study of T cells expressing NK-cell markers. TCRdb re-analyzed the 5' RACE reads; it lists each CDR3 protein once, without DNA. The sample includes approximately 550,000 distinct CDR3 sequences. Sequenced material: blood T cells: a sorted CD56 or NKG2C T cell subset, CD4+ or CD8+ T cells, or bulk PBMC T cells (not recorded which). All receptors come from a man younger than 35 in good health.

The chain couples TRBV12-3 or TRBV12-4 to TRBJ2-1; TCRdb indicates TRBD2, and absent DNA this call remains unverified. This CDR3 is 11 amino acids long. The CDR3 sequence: CASRGSGEQFF.

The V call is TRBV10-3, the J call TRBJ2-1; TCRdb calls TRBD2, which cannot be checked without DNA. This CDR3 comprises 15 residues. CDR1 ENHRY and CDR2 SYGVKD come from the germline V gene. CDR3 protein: CAIRRNSGRAYEQFF.

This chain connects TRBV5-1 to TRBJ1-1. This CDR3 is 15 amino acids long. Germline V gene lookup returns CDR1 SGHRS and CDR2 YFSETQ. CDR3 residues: CASSLAGGEGTEAFF.

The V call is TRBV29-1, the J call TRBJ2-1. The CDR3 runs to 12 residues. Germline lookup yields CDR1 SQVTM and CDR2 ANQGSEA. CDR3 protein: CSVEELGAEQFF.

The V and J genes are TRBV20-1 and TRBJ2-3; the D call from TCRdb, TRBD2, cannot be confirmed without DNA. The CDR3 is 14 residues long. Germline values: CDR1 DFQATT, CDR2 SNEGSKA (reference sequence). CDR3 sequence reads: CSAHSGNGVDTQYF.

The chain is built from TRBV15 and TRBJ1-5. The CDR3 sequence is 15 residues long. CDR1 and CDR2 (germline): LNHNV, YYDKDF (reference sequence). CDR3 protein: CATSRKRGADQPQHF.

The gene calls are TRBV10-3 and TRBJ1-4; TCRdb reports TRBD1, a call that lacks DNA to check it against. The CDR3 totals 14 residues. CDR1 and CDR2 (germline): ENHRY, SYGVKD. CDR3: CAISDEGGREKLFF.

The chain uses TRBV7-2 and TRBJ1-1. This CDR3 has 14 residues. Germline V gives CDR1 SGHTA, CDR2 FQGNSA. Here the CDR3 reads CASSALGGWTEAFF. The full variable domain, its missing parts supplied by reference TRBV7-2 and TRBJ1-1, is GAGVSQSPSNKVTEKGKDVELRCDPISGHTALYWYRQSLGQGLEFLIYFQGNSAPDKSGLPSDRFSAERTGGSVSTLTIQRTQQEDSAVYLCASSALGGWTEAFFGQGTRLTVV.

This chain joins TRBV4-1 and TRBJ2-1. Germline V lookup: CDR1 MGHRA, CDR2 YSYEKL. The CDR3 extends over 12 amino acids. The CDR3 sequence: CASSQVDGEQFF.

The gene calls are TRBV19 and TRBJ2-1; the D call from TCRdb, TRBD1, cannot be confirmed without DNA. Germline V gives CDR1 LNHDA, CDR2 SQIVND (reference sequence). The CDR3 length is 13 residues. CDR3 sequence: CASNRRGHNEQFF.

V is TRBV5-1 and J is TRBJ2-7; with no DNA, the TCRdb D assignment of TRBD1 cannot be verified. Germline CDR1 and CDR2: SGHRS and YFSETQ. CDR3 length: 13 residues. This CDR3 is CASRQGAPYEQYF.